A single sample is the source of the 5 T cell receptor beta chains below, sequenced in a study of identical twins. TCRdb reanalysed the 5' RACE reads using MiXCR and keeps one entry per CDR3 protein. Of 550,000 to 700,000 distinct CDR3 sequences listed, roughly 9.5% are singletons. These data were likewise used in another study, on yellow fever vaccine responses in identical twins.

Sequencing was performed on PBMCs. These receptors were obtained from a woman aged 18-29 years in good health.

The table lists this clonotype with a few counts. The rearrangement joins TRBV29-1 to TRBJ2-3; 9 positions agree with TRBD1. The CDR3 covers 16 residues. The germline CDR1 and CDR2 sequences are SQVTM and ANQGSEA. V shed 8 bases and J 4 bases; nucleotides not matched to a gene: 16. The CDR3 here is CSSTRRDREAADTQYF. CDR3 coding DNA: TGCAGCAGCACCCGCCGGGACAGGGAGGCCGCAGATACGCAGTATTTT.

This clonotype has a count of ten or more. The rearrangement links TRBV7-9 to TRBJ2-7, with D tentatively TRBD2 (6 bases). The CDR3 length is 13 residues. Per the germline V gene, CDR1 is SEHNR and CDR2 is FQNEAQ (reference sequence). The V gene lost 5 bases and the J gene lost 1 base, with 9 bases spanning the gap. The CDR3 coding sequence is TGTGCCAGCAGCCCGGAGGGGTCCTACGAGCAGTACTTC. Translation: CASSPEGSYEQYF. Drawing the rest from reference TRBV7-9 and TRBJ2-7, the complete variable domain is DTGVSQNPRHKITKRGQNVTFRCDPISEHNRLYWYRQTLGQGPEFLTYFQNEAQLEKSRLLSDRFSAERPKGSFSTLEIQRTEQGDSAMYLCASSPEGSYEQYFGPGTRLTVT.

This clonotype was seen at least ten times. V usage is TRBV7-8 and J usage is TRBJ2-7; tentatively, D is TRBD2 (6 bases). V dropped 2 bases and J dropped 9 bases, with 14 bases sitting between them. Per the germline V gene, CDR1 is SGHVS and CDR2 is FQNEAQ. The length of the CDR3 is 13 residues. CDR3 sequence: CASSLLTSPRQYF. CDR3 nucleotides: TGTGCCAGCAGCTTACTGACTAGTCCCCGGCAGTACTTC.

This rearrangement joins TRBV6-1 to TRBJ2-7; either TRBD1 or TRBD2 may fit D (5 bases each). V dropped 6 bases and J dropped 4 bases, with 22 bases sitting between them. Germline V lookup: CDR1 MNHNS, CDR2 SASEGT. The CDR3 is 16 residues long. The CDR3 sequence: CASRGLTGPDLYEQYF. CDR3 coding DNA: TGTGCCAGCAGGGGCCTCACGGGACCGGACTTATACGAGCAGTACTTC.

This clonotype has at least ten counts. This chain links TRBV4-3 with TRBJ2-7, with D tentatively TRBD2 (5 bases). Looked up from germline, CDR1 is LGHNA and CDR2 is YSLEER. V lost 4 bases and J lost 4, with 17 bases in between. This CDR3 contains 15 residues. The CDR3 bases are TGCGCCAGCAGCCCCACCACGGACTCTTTTTACGAGCAGTACTTC. The encoded protein is CASSPTTDSFYEQYF.